Sequencing of this T cell receptor beta chain was carried out in a study of shared clonotypes between healthy human individuals. Deep was the level used in running the assay. The table came from immunoSEQ multiplex PCR; TCRdb's copy has only in-frame clones and leaves some out. Among 630,000 or so clones, more than 95% were seen once, and the ten largest hold 0.3%. Only CD45RO-negative cells positively selected for CCR7 counted as naive CD8 cells, so terminally differentiated effector memory CD45RA+ cells were excluded. Trimming took off 6 bases at V and 0 bases at J, with 9 bases between the two ends. Per germline, CDR1 SQVTM and CDR2 ANQGSEA. The CDR3 consists of 12 residues. Study conclusions and caveats: The naive CD4 repertoires of a few donors were compared, and around 5.1% of clonotypes were shared.

In regard to this clone: Its antigen is as yet unknown.

The chain employs TRBV29-1 and TRBJ2-7; D may be TRBD1 (6 bases). Sequencing used naive CD8+ T cells sorted from blood. This TCR derives from a man aged 25-45 years in good health. The CDR3 DNA reads TGCAGCGTGAGGGGGTTCTCCTACGAGCAGTACTTC. Its translation: CSVRGFSYEQYF.